These T cell receptor beta chains were read from a single sample in a study of blood T cell repertoires in COVID-19. Generated by immunoSEQ multiplex PCR, the TCRdb table keeps only in-frame clones and is missing some. Of 150,000 to 200,000 clones listed, 94% are singletons. Sequencing used peripheral blood. The receptors here all came from a man in his thirties or forties with COVID-19, enrolled during active disease. Each CDR3 is given with its conserved first and last residue. D genes are given only for firm matches. Some rows have no size entry. The others give once, few or many, or a class for an expanded clone.

>NA|TRBV5-1|NA|TRBJ1-1
TGCGCCAGCAGCTTGGCACAAAACACTGAAGCTTTCTTT
CASSLAQNTEAFF
>NA|TRBV5-5|NA|TRBJ2-7
TGTGCCAGCAGCTTGACGGGAACCGCCTACGAGCAGTACTTC
CASSLTGTAYEQYF
>NA|TRBV5-1|NA|TRBJ2-2
TGCGCCAGCAGCTTGGACAGGGTTAACACCGGGGAGCTGTTTTTT
CASSLDRVNTGELFF
>TRBD2|TRBV5-1|NA|TRBJ2-5
TGCGCCAGCAGCCCCGTGGCGGGGGAAGAGACCCAGTACTTC
CASSPVAGEETQYF
>TRBD1|TRBV30|NA|TRBJ1-3
TGTGCCTGGAGTGGGACAGGAGTTTCTGGAAACACCATATATTTT
CAWSGTGVSGNTIYF
>NA|TRBV5-6|NA|TRBJ1-4
TGTGCCAGCAGCTTGGCCGGGGGTTGGGCTGAAAAACTGTTTTTT
CASSLAGGWAEKLFF
>TRBD1|TRBV4-1|few|TRBJ2-1
TGCGCCAGCAGCCAAGGCAGGGGGCCGGACAATGAGCAGTTCTTC
CASSQGRGPDNEQFF
>NA|TRBV5-6|once|TRBJ1-6
TGTGCCAGCAGCTCAACAGGGTTTTCTGGTTATTCACCCCTCCACTTT
CASSSTGFSGYSPLHF
>NA|TRBV12-3/TRBV12-4|NA|TRBJ1-2
TGTGCCAGCAGGCCACAGGGTCGCTATGGCTACACCTTC
CASRPQGRYGYTF
>TRBD2|TRBV2|NA|TRBJ2-7
TGTGCCAGCAGTGCATCCGCGGGGGGCTCCAACGAGCAGTACTTC
CASSASAGGSNEQYF
>NA|TRBV5-1|NA|TRBJ1-6
TGCGCCAGCAGCCAGATTGGGGCCTCCTATAATTCACCCCTCCACTTT
CASSQIGASYNSPLHF
>NA|TRBV12-5|NA|TRBJ2-6
TGTGCTAGTGGTTTGGGTGGCTCGGGGGCCAACGTCCTGACTTTC
CASGLGGSGANVLTF
>TRBD1|TRBV4-1|NA|TRBJ2-6
TGCGCCAGCAGCCAAGAACAGGGGGTATCTGGGGCCAACGTCCTGACTTTC
CASSQEQGVSGANVLTF
>TRBD2|TRBV11-1|once|TRBJ2-1
TGTGCCAGCAGCCCGGGACTAGCGGGCCACTACAATGAGCAGTTCTTC
CASSPGLAGHYNEQFF
>NA|TRBV7-2|NA|TRBJ1-1
TGTGCCAGCAGCTTTCAGGTTAGGAACACTGAAGCTTTCTTT
CASSFQVRNTEAFF
>NA|TRBV6-5|NA|TRBJ1-5
TGTGCCAGCGAATTGGGGGGACGGAGGAATCAGCCCCAGCATTTT
CASELGGRRNQPQHF
>NA|TRBV3-1/TRBV3-2|NA|TRBJ2-3
TGTGCCAGCAGCCAAGAGAGGCCAGGGATGTACACAGATACGCAGTATTTT
CASSQERPGMYTDTQYF
>NA|TRBV10-3|NA|TRBJ1-2
TGTGCCATCAGTGGCGGGGGAGGGGACTATGGCTACACCTTC
CAISGGGGDYGYTF
>NA|TRBV15|NA|TRBJ1-5
TGTGCCACCAGCCCTCCAGGGAGCAATCAGCCCCAGCATTTT
CATSPPGSNQPQHF
>NA|TRBV9|NA|TRBJ1-2
TGTGCCAGCAGCGCCGACAGCTATGGCTACACCTTC
CASSADSYGYTF
>NA|TRBV2|NA|TRBJ2-3
TGTGCCACCACTTACACAGATACGCAGTATTTT
CATTYTDTQYF
>NA|TRBV6-5|NA|TRBJ1-1
TGTGCCAGCGGGGACATCCTTGGGAACACTGAAGCTTTCTTT
CASGDILGNTEAFF
>TRBD1|TRBV10-1|NA|TRBJ1-1
TGCGCCAGCAGAGATCAGGGGGTGAACACTGAAGCTTTCTTT
CASRDQGVNTEAFF
>TRBD2|TRBV5-6|NA|TRBJ2-2
TGTGCCAGCAGCTTGGCCGGGGGTAGCGGGGACACCGGGGAGCTGTTTTTT
CASSLAGGSGDTGELFF
>TRBD2|TRBV14|once|TRBJ2-7
TGTGCCAGCAGCAGAGGCGGGGGGAGCGAGCAGTACTTC
CASSRGGGSEQYF
>NA|TRBV7-4|NA|TRBJ2-7
TGTGCCAGCCCCAAGGAGGACTTCCAGATCGAGCAGTACTTC
CASPKEDFQIEQYF
>NA|TRBV27|NA|TRBJ2-3
TGTGCCAGCAGTTTGGCGCAGGGCACAGATACGCAGTATTTT
CASSLAQGTDTQYF